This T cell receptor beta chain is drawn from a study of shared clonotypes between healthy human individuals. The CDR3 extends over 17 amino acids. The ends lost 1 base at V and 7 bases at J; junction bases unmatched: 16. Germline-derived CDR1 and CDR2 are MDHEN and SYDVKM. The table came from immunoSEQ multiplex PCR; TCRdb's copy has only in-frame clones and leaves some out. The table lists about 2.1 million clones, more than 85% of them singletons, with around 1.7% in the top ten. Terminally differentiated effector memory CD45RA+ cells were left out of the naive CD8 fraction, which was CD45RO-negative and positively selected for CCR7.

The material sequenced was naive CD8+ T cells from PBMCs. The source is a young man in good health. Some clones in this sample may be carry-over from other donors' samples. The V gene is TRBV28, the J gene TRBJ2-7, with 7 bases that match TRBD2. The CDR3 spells CASSLSLGGFQMLEQYF. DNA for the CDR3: TGTGCCAGCAGTTTATCCTTGGGGGGGTTCCAGATGTTGGAGCAGTACTTC. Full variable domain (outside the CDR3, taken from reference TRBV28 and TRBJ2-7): DVKVTQSSRYLVKRTGEKVFLECVQDMDHENMFWYRQDPGLGLRLIYFSYDVKMKEKGDIPEGYSVSREKKERFSLILESASTNQTSMYLCASSLSLGGFQMLEQYFGPGTRLTVT.